A selection of T cell receptor beta chains follows, all from one sample in a study of PD-1 blockade in mismatch repair-deficient tumors. Clones were read by immunoSEQ multiplex PCR, and TCRdb kept only the in-frame ones, dropping some. Of around 23,000 clones in the sample, 83% were seen once. Sample: peripheral blood, taken 12 weeks after starting pembrolizumab. The receptors here all came from an adult with mismatch repair-deficient cancer. The CDR3 runs from the conserved cysteine through the conserved F or W. The D gene is left open where the match is weak. Size values are once, few and many counts, or a class for expanded clones, and some rows have none.

J gene	clone size	V gene	D gene	CDR3 protein	CDR3 DNA
TRBJ2-2	NA	TRBV5-4	NA	CASSRGAANTGELFF	TGTGCCAGCAGCCGGGGAGCCGCGAACACCGGGGAGCTGTTTTTT
TRBJ2-1	NA	TRBV13	TRBD2	CASSRTRLAGGLGNEQFF	TGTGCCAGCAGCCGGACGAGACTAGCGGGAGGTCTCGGCAATGAGCAGTTCTTC
TRBJ2-6	NA	TRBV7-8	NA	CASSLGRAGANVLTF	TGTGCCAGCAGCTTAGGCCGGGCTGGGGCCAACGTCCTGACTTTC
TRBJ2-1	NA	TRBV7-8	TRBD2	CASSRLAGAEQFF	TGTGCCAGCAGCCGACTAGCGGGAGCCGAGCAGTTCTTC
TRBJ2-3	once	TRBV10-3	TRBD1	CAISGQGAGDTQYF	TGTGCCATCTCGGGACAGGGGGCAGGAGATACGCAGTATTTT
TRBJ2-7	NA	TRBV21-1	NA	CASSNLTGGVYEQYF	TGTGCCAGCAGCAACCTTACAGGGGGAGTCTACGAGCAGTACTTC
TRBJ2-2	NA	TRBV15	TRBD1	CATSRVRDSYTGELFF	TGTGCCACCAGCAGAGTCCGGGACAGTTACACCGGGGAGCTGTTTTTT
TRBJ2-7	NA	TRBV12-5	NA	CASGTPGRYEQYF	TGTGCTAGTGGTACCCCAGGGAGGTACGAGCAGTACTTC
TRBJ2-2	few	TRBV4-2	NA	CASSQEEGGTGELFF	TGTGCCAGCAGCCAAGAGGAGGGGGGCACCGGGGAGCTGTTTTTT
TRBJ1-1	NA	TRBV5-1	NA	CASSRHGETEAFF	TGCGCCAGCAGCCGTCACGGGGAAACTGAAGCTTTCTTT
TRBJ1-1	NA	TRBV27	TRBD1	CASRIGTANAEAFF	TGTGCCAGCAGGATAGGGACAGCGAACGCTGAAGCTTTCTTT
TRBJ2-3	NA	TRBV9	NA	CASSTGTPWDTQYF	TGTGCCAGCAGCACCGGGACCCCATGGGATACGCAGTATTTT
TRBJ2-6	NA	TRBV6-5	NA	CASSYSYGSGANVLTF	TGTGCCAGCAGTTACTCTTACGGCTCTGGGGCCAACGTCCTGACTTTC
TRBJ2-7	NA	TRBV7-2	NA	CASSSRTKSYEQYF	TGTGCCAGCAGCTCAAGGACGAAATCCTACGAGCAGTACTTC
TRBJ2-4	few	TRBV7-9	NA	CASSRARNIQYF	TGTGCCAGCAGCCGGGCCCGAAACATTCAGTACTTC
TRBJ2-1	once	TRBV14	NA	CASSQARLNEQFF	TGTGCCAGCAGCCAAGCCCGCCTCAATGAGCAGTTCTTC